This note documents a single TCR beta chain sequence. What antigen it recognizes has not been identified. No base-level quality is on record; no much larger clone is a single base apart. Reading the germline V gene gives CDR1 SQVTM and CDR2 ANQGSEA. The CDR3 runs 15 residues from the cysteine to the phenylalanine. Solely the CDR3 DNA is kept, with 45 bases framed from the first base. The V end gives up 4 bases and the J end 0 bases, leaving 6 bases in the junction not matched to a gene. The data belong to a study of cytomegalovirus exposure and HLA in healthy donors (dated by TCRdb to 2016 to 2017). As for the study more broadly: An earlier analysis of several hundred of the donors reported around 280 Gb of sequence data and about 120 million unique TCR beta sequences obtained from some 170 million T cells. To predict cytomegalovirus infection status, the study combined high-throughput TCR immunosequencing, statistical association of individual TCRs with disease status, and machine learning. Among the 398 genotyped donors, about 85% belonged to the genetic ancestry cluster associated with self-reported Caucasian donors. Donor age, sex, ethnicity and CMV serostatus were compiled together with the repertoire data. All discovery cohort repertoires had been generated on a single sequencing platform. Using immunosequencing, the study profiled T cell repertoires from about 610 subjects and related those repertoires to cytomegalovirus serostatus. A separate validation cohort of 100 to 150 different subjects was used in addition to the 666-subject first cohort. Roughly 320 gigabases of sequencing data and around 90 million unique TCR sequences made up an early release that covered approximately 700 HLA-typed donors. Typing coverage differed by locus: A, B, C, DRB1 and DQB1 were typed in roughly 620-640 donors, DQA1 in about 500, DPA1 in nearly 610, and DPB1 in 472. In the later analysis, no new phenotypic data were used to find candidate immune exposures; instead, reliance was placed on TCR beta sequences and their occurrence across donors. The study aimed to test whether cataloging public T cell receptors could reveal signatures of past pathogen exposure. A later analysis re-examined previously published TCR beta repertoires from about 670 donors and added high-resolution HLA genotyping to investigate patterns of TCR occurrence. Among a few hundred genotyped donors of the cohort, an average of about 240,000 unique TCR beta nucleotide sequences were sequenced per donor, roughly 18% of them non-productive. A later genetic analysis used genome-wide SNP genotypes for about 55% of the 666 donors, treating that subset as a discovery cohort. Both class I and class II loci were covered by HLA typing, at four-digit resolution. Four to six DR-DQ haplotypes were handled as single units for association and clustering, since linkage in the cohort was strong. An earlier analysis of several hundred of the donors applied high-throughput TCR beta sequencing to assess whether each TCR beta V gene segment acted as functional or pseudogenic. General study outcomes and caveats: When HLA alleles, especially DR and DQ, strongly co-occurred, TCR associations were difficult to assign to individual alleles. In a later analysis, TCR association rates were found to vary across HLA loci, with the most associated TCRs seen for DRB1 alleles and the fewest for HLA-C alleles. In the study, about 150 TCR beta chains were listed as associated with cytomegalovirus. Linkage disequilibrium might explain the correlated functional status among segregating V segments, but an unknown experimental factor could not be ruled out. At a false discovery rate of 0.05, a later analysis linked under 20,000 TCR beta sequences to specific HLA alleles. The presence/absence analyses assumed that sequencing depth was roughly uniform across donors, and that assumption may not be true. According to the authors, the approach could potentially be generalized to other disease states and immunological phenotypes. A group of highly shared sequence variants was considered likely to be a technical artifact of the sequencing pipeline. A later analysis reported that several top co-occurrence clusters appeared linked to parvovirus B19, influenza, CMV and Epstein-Barr virus. A few of the identified cytomegalovirus-associated TCR beta chains were confirmed in vitro to be specific for cytomegalovirus antigens. A later analysis found that most CMV-associated TCR beta chains appeared HLA-restricted, with HLA associations seemingly driven largely by CMV exposure. Compared with the approximately 600-donor mean, donors in an Asian-associated ancestry cluster had fewer N-insertions in productive TCRs, according to a later genetic analysis. A further reported finding was that TCR beta sequences accurately predicted the HLA-A and HLA-B alleles for most subjects in the first cohort. In both the original and validation cohorts, the classifier was reported to diagnose cytomegalovirus status with high specificity and sensitivity. Because counts were too low, 15 to 20 rarely observed V segments, including chromosome 9 orphons, were excluded from the earlier analysis of about 500 of the donors. Across donors, most TCR sequences were observed very rarely, whereas some public TCRs were present in many individuals. A later genetic analysis associated a missense DCLRE1C variant with V-gene and J-gene trimming of TCR beta chains, and an independent cohort replicated the association. A later analysis found that HLA-associated TCR beta chains were more clonally expanded and had lower generation probabilities than equally common non-associated chains. The only immune exposure information available for the cohort was CMV serostatus. Only TCR beta chains were sequenced in this cohort, and the absence of alpha or paired-chain data limited detectable features. Because the 87-base-pair reads could not distinguish some IMGT-functional V segments, including TRBV6-2 and TRBV6-3, those segments were excluded. In an earlier analysis of about 600 of the donors, most TCR beta V segments appeared in productive rearrangements about 87% or about 30% of the time, broadly matching IMGT annotations. HLA typing was unavailable for some donors at each locus, so association tests used only the typed subset.

The cohort was made up of under 800 healthy bone marrow donors. At the time of sampling, every cohort member was nominally healthy, though immune exposures that went unrecorded were likely present. The donor was CMV seronegative and was included in the group of about 400 seronegative cohort members. Each donor provided a peripheral blood sample, and peripheral blood mononuclear cells were used for TCR beta sequencing. The Qiagen DNeasy Blood Extraction Kit was used to extract genomic DNA from the blood cell samples. Libraries came from the immunoSEQ multiplex PCR assay. For the multiplex PCR, a mixture combining 60 forward primers for TCR Vbeta segments and 13 reverse primers for TCR Jbeta segments was used. Amplification of the CDR3 region of rearranged TCR beta genes was performed with a multiplex PCR assay on genomic DNA. The amplified TCR beta libraries were sequenced on the Illumina HiSeq System as 87-base-pair reads. For the original study's pipeline: Across the roughly 670 repertoires, a later analysis counted around 80 million unique TCR beta chains, some 11 million of which were shared by at least two donors. To remove PCR and sequencing errors, raw reads were error-corrected and collapsed into unique sequences using a nearest-neighbor algorithm that merged closely related sequences. Alignment of CDR3 sequences to IMGT reference sequences was used to assign V, D and J gene segments. For a sequence to be retained, a match of at least six nucleotides was required to both a V gene segment and a J gene segment. Rearrangements were called productive when the CDR3 lacked stop codons and stayed in frame with V and J; all others were non-productive. Following IMGT convention, CDR3 was defined as the stretch from the second conserved V-encoded cysteine to the conserved J-encoded phenylalanine. Sequences without an unambiguous match to a single V gene segment were excluded from the earlier analysis of about 600 of the donors. In an earlier analysis of approximately 610 of the donors, V segments were called functional above 56.7% productive rearrangements and were called segregating when the between-donor standard deviation exceeded 5%. A statistical classification framework was built to diagnose cytomegalovirus status from the catalog of TCR beta chain sequences. In a later analysis, TCR nucleotide sequences were compared against IMGT/GENE-DB human TR gene sequences so that V and J genes could be assigned. In a later analysis, CDR3 sequences and most-parsimonious VDJ recombination scenarios were assigned using the TCRdist pipeline. In a later analysis, each TCR beta chain was defined by its CDR3 amino acid sequence together with its V-gene family, and reads lacking a unique V-gene family were excluded. In a later analysis, 500 to 700 highly shared, low-generation-probability nucleotide sequences were removed to address suspected cross-contamination and a sequencing artifact. In a later analysis, a clonal expansion index for each public chain was calculated from normalized within-repertoire ranks of inferred template counts. In a later analysis, generation probabilities were computed using a VDJ recombination model fitted to out-of-frame rearrangements, and the results were checked against IGoR. A later analysis scored TCR-TCR, TCR-HLA and TCR-CMV co-occurrence with hypergeometric tests, applying a repertoire-size bias correction to TCR pairs. To estimate false discovery rates, a later analysis permuted the HLA or CMV assignments 20 times. A later analysis grouped co-occurring TCRs with DBSCAN, adding TCRdist sequence similarity when clustering within HLA-allele-positive subsets. Co-occurrence clustering excluded repertoires with fewer than 30,000 or more than 120,000 public chains, plus five with anomalous nucleotide sharing. The immuneACCESS repertoire file appears here via TCRdb, limited to in-frame rearrangements. These files lack a portion of the clones; in checked studies, under half of the deficit traces to unresolved V genes, and the cause of the others is not known. The V and J calls and clone size are taken from that table; D and trimming were inferred from the DNA. Here the sample has some 150,000 clones; about 80% occur a single time. Of the sample, around 1.9% is held by the ten largest clones.

The chain uses TRBV29-1 and TRBJ2-4; TRBD2 aligns with 7 central bases. The specimen was PBMCs. The TCR was taken from a middle-aged man in good health and CMV-seronegative. The CDR3 protein is CSVVGGELAKNIQYF. The sequence in DNA is TGCAGCGTTGTGGGGGGGGAATTAGCCAAAAACATTCAGTACTTC.